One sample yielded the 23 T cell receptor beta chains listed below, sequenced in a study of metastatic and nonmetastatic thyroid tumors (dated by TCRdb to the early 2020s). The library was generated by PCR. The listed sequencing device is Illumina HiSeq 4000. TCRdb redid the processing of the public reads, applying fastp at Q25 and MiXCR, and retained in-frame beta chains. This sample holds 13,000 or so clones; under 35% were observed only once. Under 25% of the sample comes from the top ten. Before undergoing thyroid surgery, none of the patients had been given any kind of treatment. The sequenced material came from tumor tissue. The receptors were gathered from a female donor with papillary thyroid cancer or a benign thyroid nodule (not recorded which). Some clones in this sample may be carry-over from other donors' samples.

The CDR3 reads CASDAQGDDKNLYSPLHF. The CDR3 DNA reads TGTGCCAGCGATGCTCAGGGAGACGATAAAAACTTGTATTCACCCCTCCACTTT. J is TRBJ1-6 and V is TRBV2, with a tentative D call TRBD1 (5 bases). The V end lost 8 bases, the J end lost 8 bases, and 28 bases lay between the germline ends. CDR1 and CDR2 from the germline V gene are SNHLY and FYNNEI. The CDR3 covers 18 residues.

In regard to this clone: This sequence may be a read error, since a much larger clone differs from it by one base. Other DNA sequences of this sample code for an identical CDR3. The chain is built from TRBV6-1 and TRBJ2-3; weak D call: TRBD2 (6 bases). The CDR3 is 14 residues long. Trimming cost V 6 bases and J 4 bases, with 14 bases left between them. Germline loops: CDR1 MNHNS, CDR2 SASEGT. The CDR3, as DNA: TGTGCCAGCAGGGTAGGGACTTTGGCAGATACGCAGTATTTT. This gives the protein CASRVGTLADTQYF.

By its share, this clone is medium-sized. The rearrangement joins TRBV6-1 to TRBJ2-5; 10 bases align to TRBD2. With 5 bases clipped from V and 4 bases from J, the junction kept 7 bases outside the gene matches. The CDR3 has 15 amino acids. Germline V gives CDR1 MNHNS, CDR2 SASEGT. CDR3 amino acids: CASSLTAGGGETQYF. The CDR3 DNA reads TGTGCCAGCAGTTTGACAGCGGGAGGGGGAGAGACCCAGTACTTC.

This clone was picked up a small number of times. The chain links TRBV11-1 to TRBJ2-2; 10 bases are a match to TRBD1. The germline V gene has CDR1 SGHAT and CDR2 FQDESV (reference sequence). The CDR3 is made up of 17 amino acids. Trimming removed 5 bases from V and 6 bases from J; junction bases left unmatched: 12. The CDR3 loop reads CASSNPGQGLRAGELFF. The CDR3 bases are TGTGCCAGCAGCAACCCGGGACAGGGGTTGAGGGCCGGGGAGCTGTTTTTT.

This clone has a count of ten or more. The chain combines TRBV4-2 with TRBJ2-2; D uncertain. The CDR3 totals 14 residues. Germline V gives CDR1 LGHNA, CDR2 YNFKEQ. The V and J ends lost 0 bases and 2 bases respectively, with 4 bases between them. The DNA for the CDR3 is TGTGCCAGCAGCCAAGATTTAAACACCGGGGAGCTGTTTTTT. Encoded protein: CASSQDLNTGELFF.

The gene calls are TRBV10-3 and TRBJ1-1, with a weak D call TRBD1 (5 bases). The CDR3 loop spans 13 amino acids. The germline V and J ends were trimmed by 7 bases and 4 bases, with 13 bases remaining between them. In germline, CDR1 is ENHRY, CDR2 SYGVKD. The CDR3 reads CAITQSGATEAFF. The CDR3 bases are TGTGCCATCACACAGTCCGGGGCCACTGAAGCTTTCTTT.

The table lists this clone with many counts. The CDR3 here is CASSHSSREPQHF. The CDR3 nucleotides read TGTGCCAGCAGCCATTCCTCTCGCGAGCCCCAGCATTTT. The J gene is TRBJ1-5, the V gene TRBV3-1; D is undetermined. The CDR3 length is 13 residues. Trimming removed 3 bases from V and 8 bases from J, with 11 bases in between. Germline CDR1 and CDR2: LGHDT and YNNKEL (reference sequence).

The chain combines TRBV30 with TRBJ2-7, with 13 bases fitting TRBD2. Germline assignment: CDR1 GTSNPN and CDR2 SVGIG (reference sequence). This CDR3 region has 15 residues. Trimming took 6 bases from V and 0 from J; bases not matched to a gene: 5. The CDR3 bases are TGTGCCTGTCGGACTAGCGGGGGCAGCTCCTACGAGCAGTACTTC. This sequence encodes CACRTSGGSSYEQYF.

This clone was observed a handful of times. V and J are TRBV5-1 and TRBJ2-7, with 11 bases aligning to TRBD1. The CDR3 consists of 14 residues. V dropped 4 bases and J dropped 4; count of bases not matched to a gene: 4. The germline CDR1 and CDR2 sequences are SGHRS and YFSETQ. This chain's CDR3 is CASSIGQGAYEQYF. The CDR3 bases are TGCGCCAGCAGCATTGGACAGGGGGCTTACGAGCAGTACTTC.

The CDR3 DNA reads TGTGCCAGCAGTTTATGGGGACTAGCGGGCGCCTACAATGAGCAGTTCTTC. As protein: CASSLWGLAGAYNEQFF. The chain carries TRBV28 and TRBJ2-1; 12 positions match TRBD2. The CDR3 has 17 residues. Germline CDR1 MDHEN, CDR2 SYDVKM. The trim removed 0 bases at V and 2 bases at J, leaving 2 bases unmatched.

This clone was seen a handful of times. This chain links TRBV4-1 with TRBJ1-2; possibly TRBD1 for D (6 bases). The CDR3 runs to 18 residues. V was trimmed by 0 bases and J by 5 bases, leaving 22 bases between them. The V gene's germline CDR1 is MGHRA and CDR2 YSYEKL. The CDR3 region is CASSQDKVESGHGYGYTF. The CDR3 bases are TGCGCCAGCAGCCAAGATAAAGTAGAGTCGGGACACGGATATGGCTACACCTTC.

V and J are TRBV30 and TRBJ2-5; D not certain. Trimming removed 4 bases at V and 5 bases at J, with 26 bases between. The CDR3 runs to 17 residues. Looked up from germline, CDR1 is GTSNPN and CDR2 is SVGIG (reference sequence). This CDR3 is CAWKGMIGPASRETQYF. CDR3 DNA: TGTGCCTGGAAGGGAATGATAGGCCCCGCATCAAGGGAGACCCAGTACTTC.

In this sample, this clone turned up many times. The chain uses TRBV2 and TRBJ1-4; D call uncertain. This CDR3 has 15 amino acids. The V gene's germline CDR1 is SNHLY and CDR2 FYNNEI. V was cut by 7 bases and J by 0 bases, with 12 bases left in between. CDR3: CASTDRGATNEKLFF. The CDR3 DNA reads TGTGCCAGCACCGACCGGGGTGCAACTAATGAAAAACTGTTTTTT. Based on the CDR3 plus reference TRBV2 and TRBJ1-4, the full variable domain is EPEVTQTPSHQVTQMGQEVILRCVPISNHLYFYWYRQILGQKVEFLVSFYNNEISEKSEIFDDQFSVERPDGSNFTLKIRSTKLEDSAMYFCASTDRGATNEKLFFGSGTQLSVL.

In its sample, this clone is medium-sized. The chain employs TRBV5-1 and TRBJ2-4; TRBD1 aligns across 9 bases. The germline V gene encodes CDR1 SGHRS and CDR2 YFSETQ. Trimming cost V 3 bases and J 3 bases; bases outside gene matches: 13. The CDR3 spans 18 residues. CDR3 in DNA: TGCGCCAGCAGCTCCGCCCGTCCCGGGACAGGGTTCAAAAACATTCAGTACTTC. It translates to CASSSARPGTGFKNIQYF.

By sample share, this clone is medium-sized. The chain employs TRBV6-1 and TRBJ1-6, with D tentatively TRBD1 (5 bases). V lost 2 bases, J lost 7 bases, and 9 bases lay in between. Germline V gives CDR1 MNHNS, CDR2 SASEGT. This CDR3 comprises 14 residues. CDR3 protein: CASSERGYNSPLHF. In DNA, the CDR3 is TGTGCCAGCAGTGAAAGGGGATACAATTCACCCCTCCACTTT.

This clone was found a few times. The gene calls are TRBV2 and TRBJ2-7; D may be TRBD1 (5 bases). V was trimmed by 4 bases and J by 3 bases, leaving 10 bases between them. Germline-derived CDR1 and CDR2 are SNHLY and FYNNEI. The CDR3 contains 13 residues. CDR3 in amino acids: CASSVARDYEQYF. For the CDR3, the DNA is TGTGCCAGCAGTGTGGCCAGGGACTACGAGCAGTACTTC. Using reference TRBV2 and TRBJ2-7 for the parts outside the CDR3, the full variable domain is EPEVTQTPSHQVTQMGQEVILRCVPISNHLYFYWYRQILGQKVEFLVSFYNNEISEKSEIFDDQFSVERPDGSNFTLKIRSTKLEDSAMYFCASSVARDYEQYFGPGTRLTVT.

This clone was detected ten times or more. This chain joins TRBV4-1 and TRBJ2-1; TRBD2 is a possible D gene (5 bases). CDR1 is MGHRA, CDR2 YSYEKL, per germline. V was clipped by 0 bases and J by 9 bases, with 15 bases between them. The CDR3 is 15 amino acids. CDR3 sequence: CASSQDGRLRGEQFF. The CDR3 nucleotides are TGCGCCAGCAGCCAAGATGGTCGCCTACGGGGTGAGCAGTTCTTC.

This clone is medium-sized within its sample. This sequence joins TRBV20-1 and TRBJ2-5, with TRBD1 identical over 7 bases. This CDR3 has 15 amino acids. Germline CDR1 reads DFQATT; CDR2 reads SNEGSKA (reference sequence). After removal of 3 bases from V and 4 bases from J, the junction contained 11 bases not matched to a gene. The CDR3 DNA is TGCAGTGCTAGTAACCCACAGACAGGGCGAGAGACCCAGTACTTC. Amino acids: CSASNPQTGRETQYF.

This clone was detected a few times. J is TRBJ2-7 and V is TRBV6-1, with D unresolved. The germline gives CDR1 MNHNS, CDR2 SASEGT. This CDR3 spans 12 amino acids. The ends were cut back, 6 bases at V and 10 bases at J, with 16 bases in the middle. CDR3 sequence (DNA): TGTGCCAGCAGCCCATATCGAGGCAAACAGTACGTC. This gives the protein CASSPYRGKQYV.

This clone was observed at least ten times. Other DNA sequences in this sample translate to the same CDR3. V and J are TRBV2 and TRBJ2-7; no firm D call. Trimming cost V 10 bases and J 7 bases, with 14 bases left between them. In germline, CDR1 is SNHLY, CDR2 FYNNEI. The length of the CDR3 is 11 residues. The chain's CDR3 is CATPGPREQYV. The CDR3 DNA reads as TGTGCCACCCCGGGCCCTAGGGAGCAGTACGTC.

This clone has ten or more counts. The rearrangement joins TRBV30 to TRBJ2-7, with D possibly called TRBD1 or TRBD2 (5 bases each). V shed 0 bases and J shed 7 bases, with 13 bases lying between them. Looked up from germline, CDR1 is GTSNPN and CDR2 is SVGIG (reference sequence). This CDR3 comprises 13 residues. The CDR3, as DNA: TGTGCCTGGAGTGTACGGGGCGGTCGGGAGCAGTACGTC. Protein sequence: CAWSVRGGREQYV.

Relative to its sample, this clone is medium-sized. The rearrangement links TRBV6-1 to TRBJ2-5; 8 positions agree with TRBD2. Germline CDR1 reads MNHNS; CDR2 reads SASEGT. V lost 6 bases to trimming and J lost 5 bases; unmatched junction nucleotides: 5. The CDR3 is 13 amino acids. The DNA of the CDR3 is TGTGCCAGCAGCATAGCGGGGTGGGAGACCCAGTACTTC. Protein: CASSIAGWETQYF.

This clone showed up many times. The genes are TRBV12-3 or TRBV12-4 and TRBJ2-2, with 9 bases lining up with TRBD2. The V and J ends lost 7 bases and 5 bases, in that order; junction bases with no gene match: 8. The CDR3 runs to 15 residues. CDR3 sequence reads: CASMQAGGRTGELFF. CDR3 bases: TGTGCCAGCATGCAGGCGGGAGGGCGGACCGGGGAGCTGTTTTTT.